Listed below are T cell receptor beta chains from one sample, sequenced in a study of cytomegalovirus exposure and HLA in healthy donors. Sequencing was performed with immunoSEQ multiplex PCR; in TCRdb, only in-frame clones are kept and a portion is missing. The sample consists of 200,000 to 250,000 clones, 60% to 85% of them appearing once. Source material: PBMCs. Receptor source: a man between 40 and 49 years old in good health and CMV-seronegative. CDR3s include the opening cysteine and the closing phenylalanine or tryptophan. D genes are given only for firm matches. Size tells how often a clone was seen (once, few, many) or the class of an expanded clone, and some rows leave it out.

TRBD1,NA,TRBJ2-7,TRBV28,TGTGCCAGCAGTGACTCACAGGGGAACTACGAGCAGTACTTC,CASSDSQGNYEQYF
TRBD2,NA,TRBJ2-1,TRBV4-2,TGTGCCAGCAGCCTTTTCAGACTAGCGGGAGTTGACAATGAGCAGTTCTTC,CASSLFRLAGVDNEQFF
NA,NA,TRBJ1-1,TRBV7-9,TGTGCCAGCAGCGCCAGGGAAGCTGAAGCTTTCTTT,CASSAREAEAFF
NA,NA,TRBJ2-3,TRBV5-4,TGTGCCAGCAGCCAACGCTTTACAGGTACAGATACGCAGTATTTT,CASSQRFTGTDTQYF
TRBD2,NA,TRBJ2-3,TRBV28,TGTGCCAGCAGTTCCCCGGCTAGCGGCAATAGTAGAGATACGCAGTATTTT,CASSSPASGNSRDTQYF
NA,few,TRBJ1-1,TRBV4-3,TGCGCCAGCAGCCATGGGTCAGGGACTGAAGCTTTCTTT,CASSHGSGTEAFF
NA,NA,TRBJ2-7,TRBV6-5,TGTGCCACCCGTGCGGAGGCGGCTTCCTACGAGCAGTACTTC,CATRAEAASYEQYF
TRBD1,NA,TRBJ1-1,TRBV11-2,TGTGCCAGCAGTAATAGGGGGCGCCTCACTGAAGCTTTCTTT,CASSNRGRLTEAFF
NA,NA,TRBJ2-2,TRBV4-3,TGCGCCAGCAGCCAGGGGTCTAGCTCCCCCGGGGAGCTGTTTTTT,CASSQGSSSPGELFF
TRBD2,NA,TRBJ2-3,TRBV5-4,TGTGCCAGCCGCGGGGGGAGCAAGAATACGCAGTATTTT,CASRGGSKNTQYF
TRBD1,NA,TRBJ2-5,TRBV5-5,TGTGCCAGCAGCCTCGGGACAGGGGGCCAAGAGACCCAGTACTTC,CASSLGTGGQETQYF
NA,NA,TRBJ1-1,TRBV5-6,TGTGCCAGCAACGTAGGGGGGGAGAACACTGAAGCTTTCTTT,CASNVGGENTEAFF
NA,NA,TRBJ1-1,TRBV28,TGTGCCAGCAGTGGACTCACCCCTGAAGCTTTCTTT,CASSGLTPEAFF
NA,NA,TRBJ2-7,TRBV5-1,TGCGCCAGCAGCTTGGCCGTCTCCTACGAGCAGTACTTC,CASSLAVSYEQYF
NA,NA,TRBJ2-3,TRBV30,TGTGCCTGGAGTCGCACGCGGAAAGGCACAGATACGCAGTATTTT,CAWSRTRKGTDTQYF
TRBD1,NA,TRBJ1-2,TRBV7-9,TGTGCCAGCAGCTTACAGGGGGCGGATGGCTACACCTTC,CASSLQGADGYTF
TRBD2,NA,TRBJ2-7,TRBV10-3,TGTGCCATCGGTTCAAGCGGGAGCTCCTACGAGCAGTACTTC,CAIGSSGSSYEQYF
TRBD2,NA,TRBJ2-3,TRBV7-2,TGTGCCAGCAGAGTCTCGGGACTAGCCTCAGATACGCAGTATTTT,CASRVSGLASDTQYF
TRBD1,few,TRBJ2-5,TRBV28,TGTGCCAGCAGTTGGACAGGGGGTATCAAGACCCAGTACTTC,CASSWTGGIKTQYF
TRBD1,NA,TRBJ1-5,TRBV4-3,TGCGCCAGCAGCCAAGGGCAGGGGGCCTATCAGCCCCAGCATTTT,CASSQGQGAYQPQHF
TRBD2,NA,TRBJ2-1,TRBV11-3,TGTGCCAGCAGCCGACGACTAGCTGGAGGCAATGAGCAGTTCTTC,CASSRRLAGGNEQFF
NA,NA,TRBJ1-4,TRBV6-1,TGTGCCAGCCTCGGACAGCCTTGGTATTTGCTGTTTTTT,CASLGQPWYLLFF
NA,NA,TRBJ2-3,TRBV2,TGTGCCAGCAGGGTTTACAGGTATAACACAGATACGCAGTATTTT,CASRVYRYNTDTQYF
NA,NA,TRBJ1-5,TRBV27,TGTGCCAGTGCGGGACGGATGGGCAATCAGCCCCAGCATTTT,CASAGRMGNQPQHF
NA,NA,TRBJ1-1,TRBV4-2,TGTGCCAGCAGCCAAGATCCGGGGGAGGCGAGATCGCGTTTCTTT,CASSQDPGEARSRFF
NA,NA,TRBJ2-7,TRBV6-5,TGTGCCAGCAGCCTCTCTCGCGGAAACTACGAGCAGTACTTC,CASSLSRGNYEQYF
TRBD2,NA,TRBJ2-3,TRBV5-1,TGCGCCAGCAGACCCGGACTAGCGGGGGGGGGTCGGGGAGATACGCAGTATTTT,CASRPGLAGGGRGDTQYF
TRBD1,NA,TRBJ1-2,TRBV6-5,TGTGCCAGCAGGGCCAGACAGGGCGCCTATATCGGCTACACCTTC,CASRARQGAYIGYTF
NA,few,TRBJ2-7,TRBV9,TGTGCCAGCGGGCCTGGAAACCTACCCTACGAGCAGTACTTC,CASGPGNLPYEQYF
TRBD1,NA,TRBJ2-3,TRBV5-6,TGTGCCAGCAGCGGGAGAAGACAGGGGGCGCAGAGGGGGACGCAGTATTTT,CASSGRRQGAQRGTQYF
TRBD2,NA,TRBJ2-1,TRBV6-6,TGTGCCAGCATCGATCCGGGACTAGCGATGAATGAGCAGTTCTTC,CASIDPGLAMNEQFF
TRBD2,NA,TRBJ2-2,TRBV9,TGTGCCAGCAGCGAGGGACTATACACCGGGGAGCTGTTTTTT,CASSEGLYTGELFF
NA,once,TRBJ2-5,TRBV7-9,TGTGCCAGCAGCCCCACAGGGATCGGTGAGACCCAGTACTTC,CASSPTGIGETQYF
TRBD2,NA,TRBJ2-3,TRBV6-4,TGTGCCAGCAGTCAGTCAGCGGGAGGGACAGATACGCAGTATTTT,CASSQSAGGTDTQYF
TRBD2,few,TRBJ2-7,TRBV5-4,TGTGCCAGCAGCAAGCGAGTCGGGACTAGCGGGAGGACTGAGGACGAGCAGTACTTC,CASSKRVGTSGRTEDEQYF
TRBD1,many,TRBJ2-3,TRBV5-8,TGTGCCAGCAGCTCGACAGGGGTCAGCACAGATACGCAGTATTTT,CASSSTGVSTDTQYF
TRBD2,NA,TRBJ2-1,TRBV9,TGTGCCAGCAGCCCCCCGGGACTAGCGGGAAATGAGCAGTTCTTC,CASSPPGLAGNEQFF
NA,NA,TRBJ2-7,TRBV28,TGTGCCAGCAGTGTGGGGCCCCTCGAGCAGTACTTC,CASSVGPLEQYF
NA,NA,TRBJ2-7,TRBV27,TGTGCCAGCAGCCTGGGGGGGCGGATAACCTACGAGCAGTACTTC,CASSLGGRITYEQYF
NA,few,TRBJ2-5,TRBV14,TGTGCCAGCAGCCAAGTCCCCGGGGCCCAGTACTTC,CASSQVPGAQYF
TRBD1,NA,TRBJ1-2,TRBV7-2,TGTGCCAGCAGCAAGGACAGGGAGCATGGCTACACCTTC,CASSKDREHGYTF
TRBD2,few,TRBJ2-7,TRBV29-1,TGCAGCGTCGTCGTGGGTGCGGGGGGATACGAGCAGTACTTC,CSVVVGAGGYEQYF
TRBD1,few,TRBJ1-1,TRBV19,TGTGCCAGTAGTATAGATCTGGGCAGGGGGCGGACTGAAGCTTTCTTT,CASSIDLGRGRTEAFF